The 24 T cell receptor beta chains below were found in one sample sequenced in a study of identical twins (dated by TCRdb to the mid-2010s). The library was prepared using 5' RACE. The sequencer was an Illumina HiSeq 2000. The public reads were quality trimmed at Q25 with fastp and then assembled into clones with MiXCR by TCRdb, keeping productive beta chains. Rows with one shared CDR3 protein collapse into an entry with the most common genes and DNA. Here the sample has fewer than 900,000 distinct CDR3 sequences; less than 25% occur a single time. 4% to 5.5% of the sample is in the top ten clones. These data were also filed under a second study, of T cells expressing NK-cell markers.

Material: PBMCs. The receptors were sampled from a woman between 18 and 30 years old in good health.

This sequence joins TRBV20-1 and TRBJ2-3; 7 bases agree with TRBD2. This CDR3 spans 14 amino acids. V lost 3 bases, J lost 1 base, and 4 bases stayed unmatched. Germline V lookup: CDR1 DFQATT, CDR2 SNEGSKA (reference sequence). The CDR3 is CSASGEGGTDTQYF. The DNA for the CDR3 is TGCAGTGCTAGTGGGGAGGGAGGCACAGATACGCAGTATTTT.

The chain carries TRBV20-1 and TRBJ1-4, with D maybe TRBD1 (5 bases). Germline loops: CDR1 DFQATT, CDR2 SNEGSKA (reference sequence). Trimming took 0 bases from V and 4 from J, leaving 9 bases between them. The CDR3 spans 14 residues. This CDR3 is CSARDMGLNEKLFF. The CDR3 bases are TGCAGTGCTAGAGATATGGGACTTAATGAAAAACTGTTTTTT.

The chain links TRBV5-5 to TRBJ1-5; perhaps TRBD1 as D (5 bases). V was shortened by 3 bases and J by 2 bases, with 12 bases between the two germline ends. Germline V gene lookup returns CDR1 SGHKS and CDR2 YYEKEE (reference sequence). There are 15 residues in the CDR3. CDR3 sequence (DNA): TGTGCCAGCAGCTGGCGGCAGGGAGGCAATCAGCCCCAGCATTTT. This codes for CASSWRQGGNQPQHF.

This clonotype was seen only a few times. This chain links TRBV5-5 with TRBJ1-1; no clear D gene. CDR1 and CDR2 (germline): SGHKS, YYEKEE (reference sequence). The CDR3 sequence is 13 residues long. Trimming took off 0 bases at V and 6 bases at J, with 9 bases between the two ends. The CDR3 DNA is TGTGCCAGCAGCTTGGAATCCGGATCTGAAGCTTTCTTT. Amino acids: CASSLESGSEAFF. The variable domain in full, completed from reference TRBV5-5 and TRBJ1-1, reads DAGVTQSPTHLIKTRGQQVTLRCSPISGHKSVSWYQQVLGQGPQFIFQYYEKEERGRGNFPDRFSARQFPNYSSELNVNALLLGDSALYLCASSLESGSEAFFGQGTRLTVV.

This chain joins TRBV12-3 or TRBV12-4 and TRBJ2-1, with 9 positions matching TRBD2. The V gene end was trimmed by 4 bases and the J gene end by 9 bases; junction bases not matched to a gene: 7. The CDR3 extends over 14 amino acids. CDR3 coding DNA: TGTGCCAGCAGTTACGCGGGAGGGCCGGGTGAGCAGTTCTTC. It translates to CASSYAGGPGEQFF.

This clonotype was seen a handful of times. This chain links TRBV3-1 with TRBJ2-1, with 9 positions matching TRBD2. V was clipped by 0 bases and J by 0 bases; unmatched bases: 3. This CDR3 is 17 amino acids long. In germline, CDR1 is LGHDT, CDR2 YNNKEL (reference sequence). The DNA of the CDR3 is TGTGCCAGCAGCCAAGAATCAGCGGGGGGCTCCTACAATGAGCAGTTCTTC. It specifies CASSQESAGGSYNEQFF.

The chain recombines TRBV12-3 or TRBV12-4 with TRBJ2-7, with TRBD1 identical over 7 bases. Unmatched junction bases numbered 11, after V lost 3 bases and J lost 6 bases. CDR3 length equals 15 residues. In nucleotides, the CDR3 is TGTGCCAGCAGTTTTTACCGAGACAGGGCGGGCGAGCAGTACTTC. Its protein product is CASSFYRDRAGEQYF.

This rearrangement joins TRBV10-3 to TRBJ2-3; no reliable D call. The length of the CDR3 is 13 residues. V gave up 6 bases and J gave up 6 bases, with 13 bases separating them. Germline CDR1 is ENHRY and CDR2 is SYGVKD. The CDR3 region is CAIRDSVGDTQYF. The DNA for the CDR3 is TGTGCCATCAGAGATAGTGTCGGGGATACGCAGTATTTT.

This clonotype was seen many times. The J gene is TRBJ2-5, the V gene TRBV7-2; D is perhaps TRBD1 (6 bases). This CDR3 spans 13 amino acids. The V end lost 3 bases, the J end lost 2 bases, and 7 bases lay between the germline ends. CDR1 is SGHTA and CDR2 is FQGNSA in the germline V gene. CDR3 nucleotides: TGTGCCAGCAGCTTTCAGGGGCAAGAGACCCAGTACTTC. This gives the protein CASSFQGQETQYF. Based on the CDR3 plus reference TRBV7-2 and TRBJ2-5, the full variable domain is GAGVSQSPSNKVTEKGKDVELRCDPISGHTALYWYRQSLGQGLEFLIYFQGNSAPDKSGLPSDRFSAERTGGSVSTLTIQRTQQEDSAVYLCASSFQGQETQYFGPGTRLLVL.

The chain joins TRBV5-1 to TRBJ2-5; 8 bases are a match to TRBD1. There are 13 residues in the CDR3. From germline, CDR1 is SGHRS and CDR2 YFSETQ. The J segment lost 4 bases and the V segment lost 5 bases, leaving 4 bases of the junction unmatched. The CDR3 DNA is TGCGCCAGCAGGACCGGGACAGGAGAGACCCAGTACTTC. Translated, it gives CASRTGTGETQYF.

This clonotype was counted only a few times. The rearrangement links TRBV11-2 to TRBJ2-5; possible D gene TRBD1, 5 bases. The CDR3 is 14 residues long. V lost 1 base to trimming and J lost 4 bases, with 10 bases between them. CDR1 SGHAT and CDR2 FQNNGV come from the germline V gene. As DNA, the CDR3 is TGTGCCAGCAGCTTAGGTACAGGCCTAGAGACCCAGTACTTC. Protein: CASSLGTGLETQYF.

This clonotype was seen only a few times. The chain carries TRBV28 and TRBJ2-1; no firm D call. Looked up from germline, CDR1 is MDHEN and CDR2 is SYDVKM. V dropped 3 bases and J dropped 6 bases, with 9 bases sitting between them. The CDR3 contains 13 residues. CDR3 DNA sequence: TGTGCCAGCAGTTTTAGCCTCCGCAATGAGCAGTTCTTC. Encoded protein: CASSFSLRNEQFF.

This clonotype has only a few counts. Here the CDR3 DNA reads TGCAGTGCTCTAGGGGGCGGCACTGAAGCTTTCTTT. Translated: CSALGGGTEAFF. The chain uses TRBV20-1 and TRBJ1-1; 7 nucleotides align to TRBD1. With V trimmed by 5 bases and J by 4 bases, 4 bases remained unmatched. The CDR3 covers 12 residues. From germline, CDR1 is DFQATT and CDR2 SNEGSKA (reference sequence).

There are a few counts of this clonotype. The rearrangement uses TRBV20-1 and TRBJ1-1; D is unclear. The CDR3 has 12 amino acids. Germline CDR1 DFQATT, CDR2 SNEGSKA (reference sequence). Deletions cut 5 bases from V and 7 bases from J, with 14 bases between. This CDR3 is CSAGLWRDEAFF. The CDR3 DNA sequence: TGCAGTGCTGGGCTTTGGCGGGATGAAGCTTTCTTT.

The chain joins TRBV4-1 to TRBJ2-3, with D possibly TRBD2 on 6 matching bases. Trimming left V 4 bases short and J 2 bases short, with 13 bases between. CDR1 is MGHRA, CDR2 YSYEKL, per germline. The CDR3 length is 15 residues. Here the CDR3 reads CASSPLGEVTDTQYF. The CDR3, as DNA: TGCGCCAGCAGCCCCCTGGGGGAGGTCACAGATACGCAGTATTTT.

This clonotype was seen a handful of times. This sequence joins TRBV29-1 and TRBJ1-1; 12 nucleotides align to TRBD1. Germline-derived CDR1 and CDR2 are SQVTM and ANQGSEA. The CDR3 contains 17 residues. J gave up 0 bases and V 6 bases, and 11 bases lay outside the gene matches. The CDR3: CSVRGSRDRGLNTEAFF. The CDR3 DNA sequence: TGCAGCGTACGCGGTTCCCGGGACAGGGGGCTGAACACTGAAGCTTTCTTT.

The V and J genes are TRBV5-6 and TRBJ2-7, with 8 bases fitting TRBD1. V lost 3 bases and J lost 5; bases outside the gene matches: 4. From germline, CDR1 is SGHDT and CDR2 YYEEEE. This CDR3 is 13 amino acids long. CDR3 amino acids: CASSSPDRDEQYF. CDR3 nucleotides: TGTGCCAGCAGCTCACCGGACAGGGACGAGCAGTACTTC.

The chain couples TRBV6-5 to TRBJ2-3, with D unclear. Deletions cut 3 bases from V and 1 base from J, with 11 bases between. Germline loops: CDR1 MNHEY, CDR2 SVGAGI. This CDR3 has 15 residues. The CDR3 here is CASSYNVAGTDTQYF. The DNA of the CDR3 is TGTGCCAGCAGTTATAATGTGGCGGGCACAGATACGCAGTATTTT.

This clonotype turned up a few times. V usage is TRBV5-1 and J usage is TRBJ2-3, with D perhaps TRBD2 (8 bases). The CDR3 has 16 amino acids. CDR1 is SGHRS and CDR2 is YFSETQ in the germline V gene. Trimming left V 7 bases short and J 4 bases short, with 22 bases between. The CDR3 is CASSEGAGGGSDTQYF. The CDR3 DNA sequence: TGCGCCAGCTCCGAGGGGGCGGGAGGAGGCTCAGATACGCAGTATTTT.

CDR3 sequence reads: CASRDPGQAQETQYF. The CDR3 region has the DNA TGTGCCAGCAGAGACCCGGGACAGGCTCAAGAGACCCAGTACTTC. This chain connects TRBV6-4 to TRBJ2-5; 8 bases map to TRBD1. The CDR3 extends over 15 amino acids. The germline V gene encodes CDR1 MRHNA and CDR2 SNTAGT. With 6 bases clipped from V and 2 bases from J, the junction kept 8 bases outside the gene matches.

The CDR3 region has the DNA TGTGCCAGCAGTTACATCCGAGGGCACGAGCAGTACTTC. It yields the protein CASSYIRGHEQYF. This chain connects TRBV6-6 to TRBJ2-7, with D perhaps TRBD2 (5 bases). The germline V gene has CDR1 MNHNY and CDR2 SVGAGI (reference sequence). V gave up 2 bases and J gave up 5 bases, with 10 bases separating them. The CDR3 sequence is 13 residues long.

This clonotype has only a few counts. The chain links TRBV12-3 or TRBV12-4 to TRBJ2-3; D is uncertain. The CDR3 is 14 amino acids. V lost 1 base to trimming and J lost 2 bases, with 7 bases between them. The CDR3 is CASSLGSNTDTQYF. CDR3 DNA sequence: TGTGCCAGCAGTTTAGGGAGTAACACAGATACGCAGTATTTT.

This clonotype was observed at least ten times. This sequence joins TRBV5-6 and TRBJ2-1; D is possibly TRBD2 (6 bases). CDR1 SGHDT and CDR2 YYEEEE come from the germline V gene. V gave up 4 bases and J gave up 0 bases, with 23 bases separating them. This CDR3 comprises 19 residues. The CDR3 DNA reads as TGTGCCAGCAGCCCCCCAAACAGAGTACGGGAGAGCTCCTACAATGAGCAGTTCTTC. This translates into CASSPPNRVRESSYNEQFF.

CDR3 DNA: TGTGCCAGCACCGCCGGACGGGGAAGCACAGATACGCAGTATTTT. Translating it yields CASTAGRGSTDTQYF. This chain uses TRBV12-3 or TRBV12-4 with TRBJ2-3; D may be TRBD2 (5 bases). V lost 7 bases and J lost 0, with 14 bases in between. CDR3 size: 15 residues.